Following are 25 T cell receptor beta chains from one sample sequenced in a study of control samples from healthy donors and cancer patients. TCRdb keeps only in-frame clones here, not all; method: immunoSEQ multiplex PCR. The sample consists of around 84,000 clones, 91% of them appearing once. Source material: blood. The receptor source for this set is a man between 25 and 39 years old in good health.

V and J are TRBV4-2 and TRBJ2-5, with 11 bases aligning to TRBD2. Germline V gene sequence: CDR1 LGHNA, CDR2 YNFKEQ. The CDR3 length is 17 residues. The J segment lost 4 bases and the V segment lost 0 bases, leaving 7 bases of the junction unmatched. CDR3 loop: CASSQDEASGGRETQYF. The CDR3 nucleotides read TGTGCCAGCAGCCAAGATGAAGCTAGCGGGGGGCGAGAGACCCAGTACTTC.

The CDR3 coding sequence is TGTGCTACCACCGAATCGACAAGCGGGTACGAGCAGTACTTC. Encoded protein: CATTESTSGYEQYF. J is TRBJ2-7 and V is TRBV12-5, with D possibly being TRBD2 (6 bases). CDR1 LGHNT and CDR2 FRNRAP come from the germline V gene. CDR3 length: 14 amino acids. Trimming shortened V by 10 bases and J by 4 bases, and 20 bases separated the two germline ends.

As DNA, the CDR3 is TGTGCCAGCAGCTTTCTAACAGGGGGCCCGGGAAACACCATATATTTT. Its protein is CASSFLTGGPGNTIYF. The chain uses TRBV3-1 (or the pseudogene TRBV3-2) and TRBJ1-3; 9 bases agree with TRBD1. V lost 5 bases, J lost 4 bases, and 9 bases stayed unmatched. Per germline, CDR1 LGHDT and CDR2 YNNKEL (reference sequence). There are 16 residues in the CDR3.

This chain links TRBV6-2 or TRBV6-3 with TRBJ2-7; D is uncertain. The germline CDR1 and CDR2 sequences are MNHEY and SVGEGT. CDR3 size: 11 residues. V lost 5 bases and J lost 2, with 4 bases in between. The CDR3 loop reads CASSRTYEQYF. In DNA form, the CDR3 reads TGTGCCAGCAGTCGAACCTACGAGCAGTACTTC.

The rearrangement links TRBV6-5 to TRBJ2-3; D is unresolved. V was clipped by 11 bases and J by 1 base, with 13 bases between them. The CDR3 spans 13 residues. Germline assignment: CDR1 MNHEY and CDR2 SVGAGI. CDR3 nucleotides: TGTGCCGGAAGGGTGGCTGGCACAGATACGCAGTATTTT. This encodes CAGRVAGTDTQYF.

The rearrangement joins TRBV19 to TRBJ1-5; D unclear. The germline CDR1 and CDR2 sequences are LNHDA and SQIVND (reference sequence). V lost 3 bases, J lost 0 bases, and 9 bases lay in between. This CDR3 contains 15 residues. CDR3 sequence reads: CASSIFGDSNQPQHF. In nucleotides, the CDR3 is TGTGCCAGTAGTATCTTCGGGGATAGCAATCAGCCCCAGCATTTT.

This clone has only one observation. J is TRBJ1-5 and V is TRBV15; 9 bases are a match to TRBD1. Germline trimming cut 2 bases from V and 1 base from J; bases unmatched to any gene: 12. The germline V gene encodes CDR1 LNHNV and CDR2 YYDKDF (reference sequence). This CDR3 comprises 19 residues. CDR3: CATSRKDRGYEVSNQPQHF. CDR3 DNA sequence: TGTGCCACCAGCAGAAAAGACAGGGGGTACGAGGTGAGCAATCAGCCCCAGCATTTT.

This rearrangement joins TRBV28 to TRBJ2-7, with 11 bases fitting TRBD1. V dropped 3 bases and J dropped 3; count of bases not matched to a gene: 4. CDR1 MDHEN and CDR2 SYDVKM come from the germline V gene. This CDR3 is built from 15 residues. The CDR3 reads CASSFPGQGVYEQYF. CDR3 DNA sequence: TGTGCCAGCAGTTTTCCGGGACAGGGGGTCTACGAGCAGTACTTC.

The chain employs TRBV3-1 (or the pseudogene TRBV3-2) and TRBJ2-7; 7 bases fit TRBD2. The ends lost 7 bases at V and 2 bases at J; junction bases unmatched: 8. The CDR3 covers 14 residues. CDR1 is LGHDT and CDR2 is YNNKEL in the germline V gene (reference sequence). The CDR3 loop is CASKRSGATYEQYF. CDR3 DNA sequence: TGTGCCAGCAAGCGAAGCGGGGCTACCTACGAGCAGTACTTC.

The chain joins TRBV19 to TRBJ2-3, with D possibly being TRBD2 (5 bases). V shed 9 bases and J shed 3 bases, with 13 bases lying between them. The CDR3 has 13 residues. Germline V CDR1 and CDR2: LNHDA, SQIVND (reference sequence). CDR3 loop: CASRGLGTDTQYF. For the CDR3, the DNA is TGTGCCAGCCGCGGGTTGGGTACAGATACGCAGTATTTT.

The sample holds a few counts of this clone. The rearrangement joins TRBV4-2 to TRBJ1-1; 7 bases are a match to TRBD1. Losses at the gene ends were 1 base for V and 4 bases for J; bases not matched to a gene: 6. Looked up from germline, CDR1 is LGHNA and CDR2 is YNFKEQ. This CDR3 region has 15 residues. This CDR3 is CASSQVEGAGTEAFF. The CDR3 bases are TGTGCCAGCAGCCAAGTTGAGGGGGCGGGCACTGAAGCTTTCTTT.

The chain links TRBV7-3 to TRBJ2-1; D might be TRBD1 (6 bases). Trimming shortened V by 2 bases and J by 3 bases, and 11 bases separated the two germline ends. Germline CDR1 SGHTA, CDR2 FQGTGA. The CDR3 extends over 15 amino acids. CDR3 in amino acids: CASSLQGSGYNEQFF. In DNA form, the CDR3 reads TGTGCCAGCAGCTTACAGGGGTCTGGCTACAATGAGCAGTTCTTC.

The V gene is TRBV19, the J gene TRBJ1-5; no clear D gene. CDR3 length equals 15 residues. With 5 bases removed from V and 7 bases from J, the gap between germline ends came to 18 bases. Germline V gives CDR1 LNHDA, CDR2 SQIVND (reference sequence). For the CDR3, the DNA is TGTGCCAGTAGTTTCCTCCCTCCGGCGTCCCAGCCCCAGCATTTT. It codes for CASSFLPPASQPQHF.

The chain combines TRBV11-2 with TRBJ2-7; D call uncertain. Germline CDR1 is SGHAT and CDR2 is FQNNGV. V shed 3 bases and J shed 2 bases, with 11 bases lying between them. There are 14 residues in the CDR3. The CDR3 DNA reads TGTGCCAGCAGCTTTGGGCACGTGACCTACGAGCAGTACTTC. Encoded protein: CASSFGHVTYEQYF.

This chain joins TRBV7-9 and TRBJ2-3, with 7 bases fitting TRBD1. The trim removed 4 bases at V and 6 bases at J, leaving 7 bases unmatched. Germline loops: CDR1 SEHNR, CDR2 FQNEAQ (reference sequence). CDR3 length: 14 residues. The DNA of the CDR3 is TGTGCCAGCAGCTGGGGACAGAACCTCGATACGCAGTATTTT. Amino acid sequence: CASSWGQNLDTQYF.

The genes are TRBV20-1 and TRBJ1-2; D not certain. The CDR3 covers 11 residues. Germline V gives CDR1 DFQATT, CDR2 SNEGSKA (reference sequence). The CDR3 DNA is TGCAGAATGAATCAAAACTATGGCTACACCTTC. Amino acid sequence: CRMNQNYGYTF.

Notes on this clone: Distinct nucleotide sequences in the sample also encode this CDR3. The rearrangement joins TRBV5-6 to TRBJ2-7, with D hard to call. The V gene lost 2 bases and the J gene lost 6 bases, with 6 bases spanning the gap. Germline V gives CDR1 SGHDT, CDR2 YYEEEE. This CDR3 contains 11 residues. CDR3 coding DNA: TGTGCCAGCAGCTTTCTTTCCGAGCAGTACTTC. Protein sequence: CASSFLSEQYF. Full variable domain (rest looked up from reference TRBV5-6 and TRBJ2-7): DAGVTQSPTHLIKTRGQQVTLRCSPKSGHDTVSWYQQALGQGPQFIFQYYEEEERQRGNFPDRFSGHQFPNYSSELNVNALLLGDSALYLCASSFLSEQYFGPGTRLTVT.

The chain employs TRBV6-5 and TRBJ1-1; D remains ambiguous. V lost 7 bases and J lost 1, with 13 bases in between. The germline V gene has CDR1 MNHEY and CDR2 SVGAGI. This CDR3 comprises 14 residues. As DNA, the CDR3 is TGTGCCAGCACCTTAACGGGGAGGAACACTGAAGCTTTCTTT. It encodes CASTLTGRNTEAFF.

The CDR3 DNA sequence: TGTGCCAGTAGTATACAGGAGAACACTGAAGCTTTCTTT. It is translated as CASSIQENTEAFF. This chain joins TRBV19 and TRBJ1-1, with no clear D. The V and J ends lost 2 bases and 1 base respectively, with 5 bases between them. CDR1 LNHDA and CDR2 SQIVND come from the germline V gene (reference sequence). The CDR3 runs to 13 residues.

The CDR3 nucleotides read TGCGCCAGCAACGCGGGGGCGCCGGCAGATACGCAGTATTTT. Its translation: CASNAGAPADTQYF. This chain uses TRBV5-1 with TRBJ2-3; TRBD2 is a possible D gene (7 bases). The CDR3 has 14 amino acids. Per germline, CDR1 SGHRS and CDR2 YFSETQ. Trimming cost V 6 bases and J 4 bases, with 15 bases left between them.

This sequence joins TRBV29-1 and TRBJ1-1; D ambiguous. The CDR3 sequence is 13 residues long. Germline CDR1 is SQVTM and CDR2 is ANQGSEA. Between the trimmed V and J ends, which lost 4 bases and 0 bases, there was a span of 9 bases. The CDR3 protein is CSVVERLNTEAFF. The DNA for the CDR3 is TGCAGCGTTGTCGAGCGATTGAACACTGAAGCTTTCTTT.

J is TRBJ1-1 and V is TRBV5-1, with D possibly being TRBD1 (6 bases). V lost 4 bases and J 0 bases, leaving 13 bases between the germline ends. There are 15 residues in the CDR3. Germline lookup yields CDR1 SGHRS and CDR2 YFSETQ. The chain's CDR3 is CASSDTGTLNTEAFF. In DNA form, the CDR3 reads TGCGCCAGCAGCGACACCGGGACACTGAACACTGAAGCTTTCTTT.

V and J are TRBV28 and TRBJ2-7, with a tentative D call TRBD1 (6 bases). Germline V lookup: CDR1 MDHEN, CDR2 SYDVKM. The CDR3 totals 15 residues. V was pared by 4 bases and J by 0 bases, with 13 bases between. CDR3 nucleotide sequence: TGTGCCAGCAGTTGGCCCCGGGACATCTCCTACGAGCAGTACTTC. Encoded protein: CASSWPRDISYEQYF.

This clone appeared once. The CDR3 region is CAWRRGYASYGYTF. For the CDR3, the DNA is TGTGCCTGGCGGCGGGGATATGCCAGCTATGGCTACACCTTC. The chain links TRBV30 to TRBJ1-2; D remains unclear. CDR1 and CDR2 (germline): GTSNPN, SVGIG (reference sequence). Trimming left V 5 bases short and J 4 bases short, with 17 bases between. This CDR3 has 14 amino acids.

The V gene is TRBV19, the J gene TRBJ2-2, with 16 bases identical to TRBD2. The V and J ends lost 6 bases and 6 bases, in that order; junction bases with no gene match: 10. The CDR3 spans 18 residues. Germline CDR1 reads LNHDA; CDR2 reads SQIVND (reference sequence). The CDR3 DNA reads as TGTGCCAGTAGGGGACTAGCGGGGGGGTCTTCCGTAGCCGGGGAGCTGTTTTTT. Encoded protein: CASRGLAGGSSVAGELFF.